This T cell receptor (beta chain) was identified in a study of blood T cell repertoires in COVID-19. The wider study: Sites across the United States, Italy and Spain contributed samples from acute and convalescent COVID-19. Sample material is recorded as cDNA or gDNA derived from T cells, B-cell-depleted T cells, or PBMCs.

During active infection, Seattle patients enrolled and were then monitored through disease. Measured with immunoSEQ multiplex PCR; TCRdb has only the in-frame clones, and not every one. The sample contains fewer than 600,000 clones, roughly nine tenths of which appear only once. The CDR3 runs 13 residues. V gave up 2 bases and J gave up 7 bases, with 11 bases separating them. Looked up from germline, CDR1 is MNHEY and CDR2 is SVGAGI. Sequencing was carried out using peripheral blood. The receptor's source is a man aged 18 to 30 with COVID-19, enrolled during active disease. V and J are TRBV6-5 and TRBJ1-1; possible D gene TRBD1, 5 bases. CDR3 in DNA: TGTGCCAGCAGTTACAGCTCCCAGGGTGAAGCTTTCTTT. The encoded protein is CASSYSSQGEAFF.